This T cell receptor beta chain was sequenced in a study of cytomegalovirus exposure and HLA in healthy donors. Use of 60 Vbeta and 13 Jbeta primers characterized the PCR. Sequencing used immunoSEQ multiplex PCR; TCRdb keeps in-frame clones, though not all of them. Here the sample spans some 190,000 clones, 65% to 85% being singletons. With respect to this clone: Its cognate antigen is unknown.

General study results and limits: Immune exposure information available was restricted to CMV serostatus.

The TCR sequence derives from a girl between 10 and 17 years old in good health and CMV-seropositive. The sequenced sample was PBMCs.

Written as DNA, the CDR3 is TGTGCCAGTAGTATAGGGTCGGGGATCTCCTACAATGAGCAGTTCTTC. Its translation: CASSIGSGISYNEQFF. J is TRBJ2-1 and V is TRBV19; the D gene is possibly TRBD2 (5 bases). This CDR3 is 16 amino acids long. Trimming left V 1 base short and J 0 bases short, with 10 bases between. Germline-derived CDR1 and CDR2 are LNHDA and SQIVND (reference sequence).